This record concerns one TCR beta chain sequence. Its antigen is not known. The data stem from a study of cytomegalovirus exposure and HLA in healthy donors. Study-wide results and caveats: Researchers reported from a later analysis that most CMV-associated TCR beta chains appeared HLA-restricted. Links to common viral pathogens appeared, in a later analysis, for several of the most significant clusters. Sequencing probably produced one cluster of sequence variants that were highly shared. In vitro experiments confirmed that three CMV-associated chains were specific for CMV antigens.

With 60 Vbeta and 13 Jbeta primers, the PCR was carried out. Repertoires were generated with immunoSEQ multiplex PCR, while TCRdb's copy carries only in-frame clones and drops some. The profile shows about 110,000 clones, 70% to 80% of them singletons. Sequencing was performed on PBMCs. The sequence came from a woman aged 40 to 50 in good health and CMV-seropositive.

CDR3 bases: TGTGCCAGCAGCTTAGCTCCGCGGGGGCCGTCTAATCAGCCCCAGCATTTT. Translating it yields CASSLAPRGPSNQPQHF. The V gene is TRBV7-6, the J gene TRBJ1-5, with a tentative D call TRBD1 (6 bases). Trimming took 0 bases from V and 4 from J, leaving 16 bases between them. The CDR3 length is 17 residues. Germline CDR1 SGHVS, CDR2 FNYEAQ.